This entry is about one T cell receptor (beta chain). Its antigen is not identified. These gene names are mouse names. The missing CDR3 end, 4 residues past where the read stops, is filled in from the germline J gene. This sample stems from a study of CD8+ T cells in alopecia areata. The overall study: Graft recipients were roughly 7-10-week-old female C3H/HeJ mice, and donor skin originated from 6-12-month-old C3H/HeJ mice with spontaneous alopecia. Study-wide points: Higher clonality than in normal scalp was seen in lesional scalp, especially alopecia totalis/universalis.

Extraction and reverse transcription of RNA yielded cDNA as the sequencing template. Sequenced by immunoSEQ multiplex PCR; TCRdb stores in-frame clones only, minus some. The sample is made up of 270,000 or so clones, none counted only once. Pooled cells of cutaneous lymph node origin were sorted on CD4, CD8alpha, NKG2D, NKG2ACE and other markers. The V gene's germline CDR1 is FNHDT and CDR2 SITEND (reference sequence). The CDR3 consists of 15 residues. The trim removed 2 bases at V and 3 bases at J, leaving 2 bases unmatched. This chain uses TRBV19 with TRBJ2-5, with 11 bases matching TRBD2. This sequence was found in a C3H/HeJ mouse with alopecia areata. This line is of MHC haplotype H2-k. The specimen was CD4+ T cells sorted from a lymph node. CDR3 sequence: CASSIRDWGQDTQYF. The CDR3 bases that were read are TGTGCCAGCAGTATTAGGGACTGGGGGCAAGAC.